A single sample gave rise to the 17 T cell receptor beta chains below, sequenced in a study of T cell responses to AZD1222 COVID-19 vaccine. TCRdb's copy holds only in-frame clones and misses some; the assay was immunoSEQ multiplex PCR. The sample lists roughly 120,000 clones, roughly 92% occurring once. The source material was peripheral blood, sampled 28 days after the second AZD1222 dose. The origin of the receptors is an adult who received the AZD1222 COVID-19 vaccine.

This sequence joins TRBV27 and TRBJ2-2; the D gene could be TRBD1 or TRBD2 (6 bases each). This CDR3 has 17 amino acids. Trimming left V 0 bases short and J 0 bases short, with 11 bases between. Germline CDR1 MNHEY, CDR2 SMNVEV (reference sequence). The CDR3 spells CASSLSGGRANTGELFF. The CDR3 nucleotides are TGTGCCAGCAGTTTATCAGGGGGGCGAGCGAACACCGGGGAGCTGTTTTTT.

The V and J genes are TRBV15 and TRBJ2-1, with a weak D call TRBD1 (5 bases). V lost 5 bases, J lost 0 bases, and 11 bases lay in between. The CDR3 spans 15 residues. Germline values: CDR1 LNHNV, CDR2 YYDKDF (reference sequence). In DNA, the CDR3 is TGTGCCACCAGCGAGGACACGAGCTCCTACAATGAGCAGTTCTTC. Translated: CATSEDTSSYNEQFF.

V gene TRBV7-8 combines with J gene TRBJ1-2, with a possible D match to TRBD1 (6 bases). Germline loops: CDR1 SGHVS, CDR2 FQNEAQ. V was trimmed by 5 bases and J by 4 bases, leaving 8 bases between them. CDR3 size: 12 residues. CDR3 residues: CASSTDSYGYTF. The CDR3 DNA follows: TGTGCCAGCAGCACGGACAGCTATGGCTACACCTTC.

This chain links TRBV27 with TRBJ1-5; D gene ambiguous. V was shortened by 2 bases and J by 0 bases, with 8 bases between the two germline ends. Germline V gene data show CDR1 as MNHEY and CDR2 as SMNVEV (reference sequence). The CDR3 spans 15 residues. CDR3 loop: CASSLLSSSNQPQHF. Here the CDR3 DNA reads TGTGCCAGCAGTTTACTCAGTTCTAGCAATCAGCCCCAGCATTTT.

The chain carries TRBV5-1 and TRBJ2-2; 7 nucleotides align to TRBD2. The CDR3 runs to 14 residues. Germline V CDR1 and CDR2: SGHRS, YFSETQ. Trimming removed 2 bases from V and 5 bases from J; junction bases left unmatched: 3. The CDR3 sequence: CASSFGGRTGELFF. The CDR3 bases are TGCGCCAGCAGCTTCGGGGGGAGGACCGGGGAGCTGTTTTTT.

The J gene is TRBJ2-1, the V gene TRBV7-3, with D unresolved. Trimming pared 2 bases from V and 6 bases from J, leaving 8 bases between. This CDR3 contains 13 residues. CDR1 is SGHTA and CDR2 is FQGTGA in the germline V gene. This chain's CDR3 is CASSLGPANEQFF. In DNA form, the CDR3 reads TGTGCCAGCAGCTTAGGGCCAGCCAATGAGCAGTTCTTC.

This rearrangement joins TRBV19 to TRBJ2-5; no firm D call. The CDR3 contains 13 residues. Trimming removed 1 base at V and 3 bases at J, with 6 bases between. Germline lookup yields CDR1 LNHDA and CDR2 SQIVND (reference sequence). Written as DNA, the CDR3 is TGTGCCAGTAGTATAGGCCGAGAAGAGACCCAGTACTTC. Its translation is CASSIGREETQYF. The whole variable domain, remainder taken from reference TRBV19 and TRBJ2-5, is DGGITQSPKYLFRKEGQNVTLSCEQNLNHDAMYWYRQDPGQGLRLIYYSQIVNDFQKGDIAEGYSVSREKKESFPLTVTSAQKNPTAFYLCASSIGREETQYFGPGTRLLVL.

This chain joins TRBV6-4 and TRBJ1-2, with 9 bases matching TRBD1. V was clipped by 7 bases and J by 3 bases; unmatched bases: 9. The CDR3 length is 15 residues. Germline V lookup: CDR1 MRHNA, CDR2 SNTAGT. The CDR3 bases are TGTGCCAGCACTAAACAGGGGGCGCGGGACTATGGCTACACCTTC. Amino acid sequence: CASTKQGARDYGYTF.

The chain joins TRBV10-3 to TRBJ1-4; the match to TRBD1 covers 10 bases. Germline V lookup: CDR1 ENHRY, CDR2 SYGVKD. CDR3 length: 17 amino acids. The ends lost 1 base at V and 3 bases at J; junction bases unmatched: 5. The CDR3 reads CAISEFDRGPSNEKLFF. CDR3 nucleotides: TGTGCCATCAGTGAGTTCGACAGGGGGCCGTCTAATGAAAAACTGTTTTTT.

The chain is built from TRBV10-3 and TRBJ1-3, with 7 bases matching TRBD1. Trimming took 6 bases from V and 12 from J; bases not matched to a gene: 8. The CDR3 consists of 12 residues. Germline V gives CDR1 ENHRY, CDR2 SYGVKD. CDR3 loop: CAIRMQGVGIYF. As DNA, the CDR3 is TGTGCCATCAGGATGCAGGGGGTCGGCATATATTTT.

J is TRBJ1-6 and V is TRBV2; maybe TRBD1 (5 bases). The V end lost 6 bases, the J end lost 5 bases, and 11 bases lay between the germline ends. The CDR3 spans 14 residues. Germline CDR1 and CDR2: SNHLY and FYNNEI. Here the CDR3 DNA reads TGTGCCAGCAGGGAGGGGCGGGATAATTCACCCCTCCACTTT. Translation: CASREGRDNSPLHF.

This chain joins TRBV4-3 and TRBJ2-2, with D possibly being TRBD1 (5 bases). The germline V gene has CDR1 LGHNA and CDR2 YSLEER. V gave up 3 bases and J gave up 6 bases, with 23 bases separating them. This CDR3 has 18 residues. The CDR3 reads CASSQTITGRDVAGELFF. In nucleotides, the CDR3 is TGCGCCAGCAGCCAGACCATTACGGGCAGGGATGTGGCCGGGGAGCTGTTTTTT.

This sequence joins TRBV4-3 and TRBJ2-2; no clear D gene. CDR1 and CDR2 from the germline V gene are LGHNA and YSLEER. V lost 1 base to trimming and J lost 4 bases, with 7 bases between them. The CDR3 is 14 amino acids. The CDR3 bases are TGCGCCAGCAGCCAAGCAAACCCCACCGGGGAGCTGTTTTTT. It codes for CASSQANPTGELFF.

The V gene is TRBV11-2, the J gene TRBJ1-2; D is perhaps TRBD1 (6 bases). V dropped 5 bases and J dropped 5 bases, with 15 bases sitting between them. This CDR3 contains 14 residues. Germline V lookup: CDR1 SGHAT, CDR2 FQNNGV. The CDR3 sequence is CASSLVRGFYGYTF. For the CDR3, the DNA is TGTGCCAGCAGCCTTGTAAGGGGGTTTTATGGCTACACCTTC.

There are a few counts of this clone. V and J are TRBV19 and TRBJ1-5, with D uncertain. In germline, CDR1 is LNHDA, CDR2 SQIVND (reference sequence). Trimming left V 3 bases short and J 1 base short, with 10 bases between. The CDR3 runs 15 residues. The CDR3 sequence: CASSIDQASNQPQHF. CDR3 bases: TGTGCCAGTAGTATCGACCAGGCGAGCAATCAGCCCCAGCATTTT.

V gene TRBV7-2 combines with J gene TRBJ2-2; 9 positions agree with TRBD1. V lost 5 bases and J lost 3; bases outside the gene matches: 13. The germline CDR1 and CDR2 sequences are SGHTA and FQGNSA. The CDR3 sequence is 18 residues long. The chain's CDR3 is CASSTRDRAVDYTGELFF. The CDR3 DNA sequence: TGTGCCAGCAGCACCAGGGACAGGGCGGTGGATTACACCGGGGAGCTGTTTTTT.

This chain joins TRBV11-2 and TRBJ2-7, with a tentative D call TRBD2 (5 bases). The CDR3 is 19 amino acids. Trimming left V 5 bases short and J 4 bases short, with 30 bases between. Per germline, CDR1 SGHAT and CDR2 FQNNGV. CDR3 sequence: CASSHRLRPDLGRGYEQYF. CDR3 in DNA: TGTGCCAGCAGCCACAGATTAAGACCCGATTTGGGTCGGGGATACGAGCAGTACTTC.